The next 22 T cell receptor beta chains were all read from a single sample in a study of Ad26.COV2.S vaccination and SARS-CoV-2 variants. Repertoires were generated with immunoSEQ multiplex PCR, while TCRdb's copy carries only in-frame clones and drops some. In the table there are roughly 380,000 clones, about 91% of which are singletons. This material consisted of peripheral blood, taken after recovery from COVID-19. The receptors derive from a human donor who had recovered from COVID-19.

This chain connects TRBV4-3 to TRBJ2-5, with 10 bases lining up with TRBD2. The germline V gene has CDR1 LGHNA and CDR2 YSLEER. The length of the CDR3 is 18 residues. V lost 1 base and J lost 5; bases outside the gene matches: 13. The CDR3 DNA follows: TGCGCCAGCAGCCAAGTAGGGCTAGCGGGGGCCTTGGGGGAGACCCAGTACTTC. Protein product: CASSQVGLAGALGETQYF.

V gene TRBV29-1 combines with J gene TRBJ1-2, with D tentatively TRBD1 (6 bases). CDR3 length: 13 amino acids. The V and J ends lost 6 bases and 2 bases respectively, with 13 bases between them. Germline V gene lookup returns CDR1 SQVTM and CDR2 ANQGSEA. The CDR3 loop reads CSVAEGGNYGYTF. Here the CDR3 DNA reads TGCAGCGTCGCTGAGGGGGGGAACTATGGCTACACCTTC. The full variable domain, with the rest looked up from reference TRBV29-1 and TRBJ1-2, is SAVISQKPSRDICQRGTSLTIQCQVDSQVTMMFWYRQQPGQSLTLIATANQGSEATYESGFVIDKFPISRPNLTFSTLTVSNMSPEDSSIYLCSVAEGGNYGYTFGSGTRLTVV.

V is TRBV7-9 and J is TRBJ2-7, with D unclear. V was trimmed by 2 bases and J by 1 base, leaving 12 bases between them. Germline V gives CDR1 SEHNR, CDR2 FQNEAQ (reference sequence). The CDR3 runs 15 residues. CDR3 region: CASSLIGSASYEQYF. CDR3 nucleotides: TGTGCCAGCAGCTTAATCGGGTCCGCATCCTACGAGCAGTACTTC.

The rearrangement uses TRBV6-1 and TRBJ1-2; 8 bases fit TRBD1. V gave up 1 base and J gave up 4 bases; unmatched junction bases: 5. The CDR3 consists of 15 residues. In germline, CDR1 is MNHNS, CDR2 SASEGT. In DNA, the CDR3 is TGTGCCAGCAGTGAAGTGGGACAGGTACTCTATGGCTACACCTTC. Translating gives CASSEVGQVLYGYTF.

The V gene is TRBV5-1, the J gene TRBJ2-2, with TRBD2 as a possible D gene (6 bases). CDR1 SGHRS and CDR2 YFSETQ come from the germline V gene. V was pared by 4 bases and J by 2 bases, with 15 bases between. The CDR3 is made up of 16 amino acids. Written as DNA, the CDR3 is TGCGCCAGCAGCGAAACCGGGACTTCTAACACCGGGGAGCTGTTTTTT. Translating gives CASSETGTSNTGELFF.

The chain combines TRBV18 with TRBJ1-4; a weak D match, TRBD1 (6 bases). Trimming cost V 2 bases and J 2 bases, with 6 bases left between them. Germline V gene data show CDR1 as KGHSH and CDR2 as LQKENI. This CDR3 region has 14 residues. The chain's CDR3 is CASSPGQTNEKLFF. CDR3 sequence (DNA): TGTGCCAGCTCACCAGGACAGACTAATGAAAAACTGTTTTTT. Full variable domain (outside the CDR3, taken from reference TRBV18 and TRBJ1-4): NAGVMQNPRHLVRRRGQEARLRCSPMKGHSHVYWYRQLPEEGLKFMVYLQKENIIDESGMPKERFSAEFPKEGPSILRIQQVVRGDSAAYFCASSPGQTNEKLFFGSGTQLSVL.

This sequence joins TRBV19 and TRBJ2-5, with 7 bases aligning to TRBD1. Germline V gene data show CDR1 as LNHDA and CDR2 as SQIVND (reference sequence). This CDR3 spans 14 amino acids. V shed 5 bases, J shed 1 base, and the junction held 4 bases outside the gene matches. Here the CDR3 DNA reads TGTGCCAGTAGTTCCTGGGACAGCCAAGAGACCCAGTACTTC. It codes for CASSSWDSQETQYF.

In nucleotides, the CDR3 is TGTGCCAGCAGCTTAGCGGGAGGGGGCGAGTTCTTC. It specifies CASSLAGGGEFF. J is TRBJ2-1 and V is TRBV7-2, with D possibly being TRBD1 or TRBD2 (7 bases each). Per germline, CDR1 SGHTA and CDR2 FQGNSA. The CDR3 runs 12 residues. Trimming stripped 0 bases from V and 14 bases from J, with 11 bases between.

The chain combines TRBV20-1 with TRBJ1-2; the match to TRBD1 covers 9 bases. CDR1 is DFQATT, CDR2 SNEGSKA, per germline (reference sequence). The CDR3 contains 15 residues. After removal of 4 bases from V and 4 bases from J, the junction contained 10 bases not matched to a gene. CDR3 nucleotides: TGCAGTGCTACTGACAGGGGGAGGTCGGGCTATGGCTACACCTTC. Amino acid sequence: CSATDRGRSGYGYTF.

The rearrangement joins TRBV18 to TRBJ2-3, with TRBD1 matching 9 bases. Germline CDR1 reads KGHSH; CDR2 reads LQKENI. J gave up 7 bases and V 6 bases, and 11 bases lay outside the gene matches. The CDR3 is made up of 15 amino acids. CDR3 bases: TGTGCCAGCTCGTCACCCGGGACAGGGTCGTATACGCAGTATTTT. This translates into CASSSPGTGSYTQYF.

The chain is built from TRBV7-8 and TRBJ1-2, with 7 positions matching TRBD1. J gave up 5 bases and V 1 base, and 4 bases lay outside the gene matches. The CDR3 is 14 amino acids. The germline V gene encodes CDR1 SGHVS and CDR2 FQNEAQ. CDR3 bases: TGTGCCAGCAGCTTAGGGACAGGAGCGTATGGCTACACCTTC. Its protein product is CASSLGTGAYGYTF.

The table lists this clone with a count of one. The chain has TRBV7-9 and TRBJ2-3, with 9 bases fitting TRBD1. The V and J ends lost 5 bases and 3 bases, in that order; junction bases with no gene match: 9. CDR3 length: 16 amino acids. Germline loops: CDR1 SEHNR, CDR2 FQNEAQ (reference sequence). CDR3 sequence (DNA): TGTGCCAGCAGCCATTGGGGGACAGGGCCGACAGATACGCAGTATTTT. Its translation is CASSHWGTGPTDTQYF.

In its sample, this clone was seen once. The J gene is TRBJ1-4, the V gene TRBV7-9; D call uncertain. Deletions cut 5 bases from V and 8 bases from J, with 9 bases between. In germline, CDR1 is SEHNR, CDR2 FQNEAQ (reference sequence). This CDR3 region has 12 residues. CDR3 amino acids: CASSRLGEKLFF. Here the CDR3 DNA reads TGTGCCAGCAGCCGATTAGGCGAAAAACTGTTTTTT.

This clone was observed a few times. The chain carries TRBV5-3 and TRBJ1-5, with no clear D. TRBV5-3 is an open reading frame, and its role is uncertain. The CDR3 has 14 residues. Trimming shortened V by 7 bases and J by 7 bases, and 18 bases separated the two germline ends. The CDR3 region has the DNA TGTGCCAGATTGGTCATGGGCCCCGGGCAGCCCCAGCATTTT. Its translation is CARLVMGPGQPQHF.

Note on this clone: The same CDR3 is also encoded by other DNA sequences in this sample. The rearrangement joins TRBV12-3 or TRBV12-4 to TRBJ2-5; D gene ambiguous. The CDR3 covers 11 residues. V was pared by 5 bases and J by 5 bases, with 6 bases between. CDR3 sequence (DNA): TGTGCCAGCAGTCCCCGGGAGACCCAGTACTTC. Protein product: CASSPRETQYF.

The chain couples TRBV6-6 to TRBJ1-1; D gene unclear. CDR1 is MNHNY, CDR2 SVGAGI, per germline (reference sequence). The length of the CDR3 is 12 residues. V shed 6 bases and J shed 1 base, with 6 bases lying between them. CDR3 DNA sequence: TGTGCCAGCAGCTCTAGGAACACTGAAGCTTTCTTT. It encodes CASSSRNTEAFF.

This clone has only one observation. The genes are TRBV7-8 and TRBJ1-1, with D unclear. From germline, CDR1 is SGHVS and CDR2 FQNEAQ. There are 14 residues in the CDR3. The V gene lost 2 bases and the J gene lost 0 bases, with 7 bases spanning the gap. The CDR3 spells CASSLPQMNTEAFF. Here the CDR3 DNA reads TGTGCCAGCAGCTTACCCCAGATGAACACTGAAGCTTTCTTT.

V usage is TRBV5-8 and J usage is TRBJ2-2, with D possibly being TRBD1 (6 bases). Germline assignment: CDR1 SGHTS and CDR2 YDEGEE. With 7 bases removed from V and 4 bases from J, the gap between germline ends came to 26 bases. There are 18 residues in the CDR3. CDR3 in amino acids: CASPENGANREGTGELFF. The CDR3 DNA follows: TGTGCCAGCCCCGAAAATGGGGCGAACAGGGAAGGCACCGGGGAGCTGTTTTTT.

V and J are TRBV7-2 and TRBJ1-3; D may be TRBD1 (5 bases). The CDR3 sequence is 15 residues long. Germline values: CDR1 SGHTA, CDR2 FQGNSA. V was pared by 0 bases and J by 0 bases, with 6 bases between. The CDR3 region is CASSLAGASGNTIYF. CDR3 DNA sequence: TGTGCCAGCAGCTTAGCAGGGGCCTCTGGAAACACCATATATTTT.

This rearrangement joins TRBV19 to TRBJ2-5, with D unresolved. From germline, CDR1 is LNHDA and CDR2 SQIVND (reference sequence). Trimming took 2 bases from V and 5 from J, leaving 9 bases between them. This CDR3 contains 13 residues. CDR3 residues: CASSIQDGETQYF. CDR3 DNA sequence: TGTGCCAGTAGTATACAGGACGGGGAGACCCAGTACTTC.

The genes are TRBV30 and TRBJ2-3; 9 positions agree with TRBD1. The germline gives CDR1 GTSNPN, CDR2 SVGIG (reference sequence). With 1 base clipped from V and 3 bases from J, the junction kept 2 bases outside the gene matches. The CDR3 has 14 amino acids. CDR3 region: CAWSETGGTDTQYF. The CDR3 nucleotides are TGTGCCTGGAGTGAGACAGGGGGGACAGATACGCAGTATTTT.

This clone was detected a few times. V is TRBV5-1 and J is TRBJ2-5; TRBD2 aligns across 11 bases. V dropped 6 bases and J dropped 2; count of bases not matched to a gene: 3. The CDR3 has 14 residues. The germline CDR1 and CDR2 sequences are SGHRS and YFSETQ. CDR3 nucleotide sequence: TGCGCCAGCACGTCTAGCGGGGGGCAAGAGACCCAGTACTTC. This codes for CASTSSGGQETQYF.